These T cell receptor beta chains were read from a single sample in a study of shared clonotypes between healthy human individuals. Using immunoSEQ multiplex PCR, the repertoire was profiled, and TCRdb retains in-frame clones only, with some absent. The table shows 450,000 or so clones, with 60% to 80% occurring only once. Sequenced: PBMCs. The source of these receptors is a woman aged 40 to 50 in good health. Some clones in this sample may be carry-over from other donors' samples. Each CDR3 is given with its conserved first and last residue. A D gene is named only where the DNA matches it firmly. The size field is filled for only some rows; it gives once, few, many or a size class.

TRBV5-6	TRBD1	-	TRBJ1-2	CASSSDRAGYGYTF	TGTGCCAGCAGCAGTGACAGGGCGGGCTATGGCTACACCTTC
TRBV6-1	-	many	TRBJ2-1	CASSEKPEPYNEQFF	TGTGCCAGCAGTGAAAAACCAGAGCCCTACAATGAGCAGTTCTTC
TRBV9	TRBD1	few	TRBJ1-3	CASSDQGVSGNTIYF	TGTGCCAGCAGCGATCAGGGGGTCTCTGGAAACACCATATATTTT
TRBV7-8	-	few	TRBJ2-2	CASSLRRAGELFF	TGTGCCAGCAGCTTAAGAAGGGCCGGGGAGCTGTTTTTT
TRBV28	-	-	TRBJ2-5	CASSTLTPETQYF	TGTGCCAGCAGTACTTTGACCCCCGAGACCCAGTACTTC
TRBV11-3	TRBD2	-	TRBJ2-2	CASSQAGLAGADTGELFF	TGTGCCAGCAGCCAGGCGGGACTAGCGGGAGCCGACACCGGGGAGCTGTTTTTT
TRBV2	-	-	TRBJ2-7	CASSEYYEQYF	TGTGCCAGCAGTGAATATTACGAGCAGTACTTC
TRBV4-1	-	many	TRBJ2-1	CASSVSGEQFF	TGCGCCAGCAGTGTATCAGGGGAGCAGTTCTTC
TRBV4-1	-	-	TRBJ2-7	CASSQEGVSSSYEQYF	TGCGCCAGCAGCCAAGAAGGAGTTTCCAGCTCCTACGAGCAGTACTTC
TRBV19	TRBD2	-	TRBJ2-5	CATRLAGQETQYF	TGTGCCACTAGACTAGCGGGACAAGAGACCCAGTACTTC
TRBV28	-	-	TRBJ1-4	CASMRNGAVEKLFF	TGTGCCAGCATGAGAAACGGGGCCGTGGAAAAACTGTTTTTT
TRBV6-1	TRBD2	-	TRBJ2-5	CASSEAHGRETQYF	TGTGCCAGCAGTGAGGCCCACGGGAGGGAGACCCAGTACTTC
TRBV5-6	-	-	TRBJ1-2	CASSLVPGTYGYTF	TGTGCCAGCAGCTTGGTCCCAGGGACCTATGGCTACACCTTC
TRBV20-1	-	-	TRBJ2-7	CSASRGYEQYF	TGCAGTGCTAGTCGGGGCTACGAGCAGTACTTC
TRBV5-1	TRBD1	-	TRBJ2-2	CASSPWTGRVLNTGELFF	TGCGCCAGCAGCCCATGGACAGGGCGGGTTTTGAACACCGGGGAGCTGTTTTTT
TRBV6-6	-	-	TRBJ2-7	CASSYTAPPYEQYF	TGTGCCAGCAGTTACACGGCTCCACCCTACGAGCAGTACTTC
TRBV7-2	TRBD1	-	TRBJ1-4	CASSLEGQGGEKLFF	TGTGCCAGCAGCTTAGAGGGACAGGGGGGCGAAAAACTGTTTTTT
TRBV5-1	TRBD1	-	TRBJ1-6	CASSLGQGVSYNSPLHF	TGCGCCAGCAGCTTGGGACAGGGAGTGTCCTATAATTCACCCCTCCACTTT
TRBV4-3	TRBD2	-	TRBJ2-1	CASSQEISGRRNEQFF	TGCGCCAGCAGCCAAGAAATTAGCGGGAGAAGGAATGAGCAGTTCTTC
TRBV30	-	-	TRBJ2-7	CAWSPTGYEQYF	TGTGCCTGGAGCCCGACCGGCTACGAGCAGTACTTC
TRBV28	TRBD2	-	TRBJ2-7	CASSSTASGRPYEQYF	TGTGCCAGCAGTTCCACCGCTAGCGGGAGACCCTACGAGCAGTACTTC
TRBV29-1	-	-	TRBJ2-1	CSVEGSYEQFF	TGCAGCGTTGAAGGTAGCTATGAGCAGTTCTTC
TRBV4-1	TRBD1	few	TRBJ2-7	CASSRARRGQGSGRHEQYF	TGCGCCAGCAGCCGCGCAAGAAGGGGACAGGGGTCGGGACGGCACGAGCAGTACTTC
TRBV6-1	-	-	TRBJ1-2	CASSERANYGYTF	TGTGCCAGCAGTGAACGTGCTAACTATGGCTACACCTTC
TRBV28	TRBD1	-	TRBJ2-3	CASSFPLPGQTDTQYF	TGTGCCAGCAGTTTCCCGCTCCCGGGACAGACAGATACGCAGTATTTT
TRBV7-2	-	-	TRBJ2-1	CASSLGSYNEQFF	TGTGCCAGCAGCTTAGGTTCCTACAATGAGCAGTTCTTC
TRBV5-1	-	once	TRBJ2-1	CASSLEGASYNEQFF	TGCGCCAGCAGCTTGGAAGGGGCCTCCTACAATGAGCAGTTCTTC
TRBV27	TRBD1	-	TRBJ2-3	CASSRQGEDTQYF	TGTGCCAGCAGCCGACAGGGGGAAGATACGCAGTATTTT
TRBV15	TRBD1	-	TRBJ1-3	CATSPGTGNGNTIYF	TGTGCCACCAGCCCCGGGACAGGGAATGGAAACACCATATATTTT
TRBV4-3	-	-	TRBJ2-3	CASSQVPGAVDTQYF	TGCGCCAGCAGCCAGGTACCAGGGGCGGTGGATACGCAGTATTTT
TRBV2	-	once	TRBJ2-2	CASSAENTGELFF	TGTGCCAGCAGTGCGGAGAACACCGGGGAGCTGTTTTTT
TRBV6-4	TRBD1	many	TRBJ1-2	CASSEEGQSFYGYTF	TGTGCCAGCAGTGAAGAGGGACAGTCTTTCTATGGCTACACCTTC
TRBV29-1	-	few	TRBJ1-4	CSVAQANEKLFF	TGCAGCGTTGCACAAGCTAATGAAAAACTGTTTTTT
TRBV4-1	-	-	TRBJ2-7	CASSQEASWEQYF	TGCGCCAGCAGCCAAGAAGCTAGCTGGGAGCAGTACTTC
TRBV5-8	TRBD1	-	TRBJ2-7	CASSQGQGLGGQYF	TGTGCCAGCAGCCAAGGACAGGGTTTGGGGGGGCAGTACTTC
TRBV28	-	-	TRBJ2-7	CASSLSGLYEQYF	TGTGCCAGCAGTTTGAGCGGACTCTACGAGCAGTACTTC
TRBV10-3	-	-	TRBJ1-2	CATSRAGEDYGYTF	TGTGCCACCTCCCGGGCAGGGGAAGACTATGGCTACACCTTC
TRBV18	TRBD1	-	TRBJ2-7	CASSPTGGPYEQYF	TGTGCCAGCTCACCGACAGGGGGACCCTACGAGCAGTACTTC
TRBV11-2	-	-	TRBJ2-5	CASSLVGRTVQETQYF	TGTGCCAGCAGCTTAGTCGGTCGGACAGTCCAAGAGACCCAGTACTTC
TRBV6-5	TRBD1	-	TRBJ2-7	CATSRDSFYEQYF	TGTGCCACCTCGAGGGACAGCTTCTACGAGCAGTACTTC
TRBV6-6	-	-	TRBJ2-2	CASSGAGNTGELFF	TGTGCCAGCAGTGGGGCGGGAAACACCGGGGAGCTGTTTTTT
TRBV7-6	TRBD2	-	TRBJ2-7	CASSLAAGGIYEQYF	TGTGCCAGCAGCTTAGCGGCGGGAGGCATCTACGAGCAGTACTTC
TRBV5-4	TRBD1	-	TRBJ1-1	CASSLQTGDTEAFF	TGTGCCAGCAGCTTGCAGACAGGGGACACTGAAGCTTTCTTT
TRBV30	-	once	TRBJ1-1	CAWNKARYTEAFF	TGTGCCTGGAACAAGGCGAGGTACACTGAAGCTTTCTTT
TRBV5-1	-	-	TRBJ2-3	CASSPGSLTDTQYF	TGCGCCAGCAGCCCCGGGTCACTCACAGATACGCAGTATTTT
TRBV11-2	-	-	TRBJ2-7	CASSLDRASYEQYF	TGTGCCAGCAGCTTAGACAGGGCCTCCTACGAGCAGTACTTC
TRBV18	-	-	TRBJ2-7	CASSRDRQAGADEQYF	TGTGCCAGCTCTCGGGACAGGCAAGCGGGAGCCGACGAGCAGTACTTC
TRBV5-1	-	-	TRBJ2-4	CASSLMAEENIQYF	TGCGCCAGCAGCTTGATGGCCGAGGAAAACATTCAGTACTTC
TRBV7-2	TRBD1	many	TRBJ1-1	CASSSSRGRGDTEAFF	TGTGCCAGCAGCTCCAGTAGGGGCAGGGGGGACACTGAAGCTTTCTTT
TRBV4-3	-	-	TRBJ1-5	CASSQDLLGGSQPQHF	TGCGCCAGCAGCCAAGATCTTTTGGGGGGGAGCCAGCCCCAGCATTTT
TRBV7-8	-	-	TRBJ2-7	CASSFGQPLLHEQYF	TGTGCCAGCAGCTTTGGGCAGCCGTTGCTCCACGAGCAGTACTTC
TRBV2	-	once	TRBJ2-1	CASIPALSYNEQFF	TGTGCCAGCATTCCGGCCCTCTCCTACAATGAGCAGTTCTTC
TRBV28	TRBD2	-	TRBJ2-3	CASRLNPSGLTDTQYF	TGTGCCAGCAGGCTAAACCCTAGCGGGCTCACAGATACGCAGTATTTT